The 17 T cell receptor beta chains below all came from one sample that was sequenced in a study of blood T cell repertoires in COVID-19 (TCRdb year 2020). Library preparation employed the immunoSEQ multiplex PCR assay. Not all clones reach the TCRdb copy of this immuneACCESS table, which keeps in-frame sequences only. Checked studies attribute under half of the gap to unresolved V genes and leave the rest unexplained. The sample table shows tens of thousands of clones, and around 82% are seen once. The top ten clonotypes cover 5.5% to 7.5% of the sample. Sequenced sample: peripheral blood. These receptors originate from a man aged 50 or older with active or convalescent COVID-19.

V gene TRBV5-1 combines with J gene TRBJ1-2; D unclear. The V gene lost 5 bases and the J gene lost 4 bases, with 12 bases spanning the gap. The V gene's germline CDR1 is SGHRS and CDR2 YFSETQ. CDR3 length: 13 amino acids. CDR3 protein: CASSGSNLYGYTF. DNA for the CDR3: TGCGCCAGCAGTGGGAGCAACCTCTATGGCTACACCTTC.

The rearrangement joins TRBV13 to TRBJ2-2; D may be TRBD1 (5 bases). Per germline, CDR1 PRHDT and CDR2 FYEKMQ (reference sequence). Trimming pared 1 base from V and 4 bases from J, leaving 10 bases between. The CDR3 contains 15 residues. The DNA of the CDR3 is TGTGCCAGCAGCTTAGACAGGAGAGGCACCGGGGAGCTGTTTTTT. As protein: CASSLDRRGTGELFF.

This CDR3 is CASSSTEFSGNTIYF. CDR3 nucleotide sequence: TGTGCCAGCAGCTCGACAGAGTTCTCTGGAAACACCATATATTTT. V is TRBV5-5 and J is TRBJ1-3, with D possibly TRBD1 on 5 matching bases. There are 15 residues in the CDR3. Germline assignment: CDR1 SGHKS and CDR2 YYEKEE (reference sequence). The V end was cut by 3 bases, the J end by 0 bases, with 10 bases between.

This chain links TRBV2 with TRBJ2-4, with 13 positions matching TRBD2. This CDR3 is built from 16 residues. V shed 6 bases, J shed 0 bases, and the junction held 2 bases outside the gene matches. CDR1 SNHLY and CDR2 FYNNEI come from the germline V gene. CDR3 nucleotides: TGTGCCAGCAGACTAGCGGGGGGGATAGCCAAAAACATTCAGTACTTC. It specifies CASRLAGGIAKNIQYF.

The chain joins TRBV6-1 to TRBJ2-7, with D unresolved. Trimming took 2 bases from V and 0 from J, leaving 8 bases between them. The CDR3 contains 14 residues. CDR1 is MNHNS and CDR2 is SASEGT in the germline V gene. CDR3 residues: CASSEWSDSYEQYF. CDR3 DNA sequence: TGTGCCAGCAGTGAATGGTCAGACTCCTACGAGCAGTACTTC.

The rearrangement uses TRBV2 and TRBJ1-4; TRBD1 agrees at 7 bases. This CDR3 has 14 amino acids. With V trimmed by 4 bases and J by 8 bases, 7 bases remained unmatched. The V gene's germline CDR1 is SNHLY and CDR2 FYNNEI. The CDR3 sequence: CASSAGGPREKLFF. DNA of the CDR3: TGTGCCAGCAGTGCAGGGGGGCCCCGGGAAAAACTGTTTTTT.

The V call is TRBV5-3, the J call TRBJ2-1; no reliable D call. TRBV5-3 is labeled an ORF, and its function is uncertain. The V end lost 1 base, the J end lost 7 bases, and 18 bases lay between the germline ends. This CDR3 has 16 amino acids. This CDR3 is CARSLWCALSRNEQFF. The CDR3 region has the DNA TGTGCCAGAAGCTTGTGGTGTGCATTAAGCCGGAATGAGCAGTTCTTC.

The gene calls are TRBV5-1 and TRBJ1-2; 9 nucleotides match TRBD1. Germline V gives CDR1 SGHRS, CDR2 YFSETQ. The CDR3 length is 14 residues. Germline trimming cut 2 bases from V and 6 bases from J; bases unmatched to any gene: 5. The CDR3 nucleotides are TGCGCCAGCAGCTTCGGGGACAGGGAAAATGGCTACACCTTC. This gives the protein CASSFGDRENGYTF. Full variable domain (rest looked up from reference TRBV5-1 and TRBJ1-2): KAGVTQTPRYLIKTRGQQVTLSCSPISGHRSVSWYQQTPGQGLQFLFEYFSETQRNKGNFPGRFSGRQFSNSRSEMNVSTLELGDSALYLCASSFGDRENGYTFGSGTRLTVV.

The CDR3 DNA reads as TGTGCCAGCAGCTCAGCGGGAGGGGAGACCCAGTACTTC. Protein sequence: CASSSAGGETQYF. The chain couples TRBV7-2 to TRBJ2-5, with TRBD2 matching over 10 bases. Germline CDR1 reads SGHTA; CDR2 reads FQGNSA. J lost 5 bases, V lost 4 bases, and 1 base had no gene match. This CDR3 is 13 amino acids long. The full variable domain, rest sourced from reference TRBV7-2 and TRBJ2-5, is GAGVSQSPSNKVTEKGKDVELRCDPISGHTALYWYRQSLGQGLEFLIYFQGNSAPDKSGLPSDRFSAERTGGSVSTLTIQRTQQEDSAVYLCASSSAGGETQYFGPGTRLLVL.

The J gene is TRBJ2-3, the V gene TRBV19; 9 positions match TRBD1. The V gene's germline CDR1 is LNHDA and CDR2 SQIVND (reference sequence). J gave up 2 bases and V 5 bases, and 8 bases lay outside the gene matches. The CDR3 has 16 residues. The CDR3 spells CASSPQGAGYTDTQYF. In DNA form, the CDR3 reads TGTGCCAGTAGTCCACAGGGGGCGGGGTACACAGATACGCAGTATTTT.

The rearrangement joins TRBV4-3 to TRBJ1-4; D uncertain. This CDR3 comprises 14 residues. V lost 1 base and J lost 8, with 11 bases in between. Germline V lookup: CDR1 LGHNA, CDR2 YSLEER. The CDR3 region has the DNA TGCGCCAGCAGCCAAGGCCCCATTGAGGAAAAACTGTTTTTT. Its translation: CASSQGPIEEKLFF.

The gene calls are TRBV5-1 and TRBJ1-4; possibly TRBD1 for D (6 bases). The CDR3 covers 16 residues. Between the trimmed V and J ends, which lost 0 bases and 3 bases, there was a span of 12 bases. Per germline, CDR1 SGHRS and CDR2 YFSETQ. In DNA, the CDR3 is TGCGCCAGCAGCTTGGGCCAGGGGCTCCCTAATGAAAAACTGTTTTTT. Translation gives CASSLGQGLPNEKLFF.

This rearrangement joins TRBV10-2 to TRBJ1-1; no clear D gene. The CDR3 is made up of 13 amino acids. V lost 1 base to trimming and J lost 8 bases, with 11 bases between them. CDR1 and CDR2 from the germline V gene are WSHSY and SAAADI. In nucleotides, the CDR3 is TGCGCCAGCAGTGAGTGGACGGGAGGAGAAGCTTTCTTT. Protein: CASSEWTGGEAFF.

This clone was counted a few times. The rearrangement links TRBV18 to TRBJ2-5; D uncertain. Trimming stripped 6 bases from V and 0 bases from J, with 5 bases between. There are 12 residues in the CDR3. Germline values: CDR1 KGHSH, CDR2 LQKENI. This CDR3 is CASSQDQETQYF. CDR3 sequence (DNA): TGTGCCAGCTCGCAGGACCAAGAGACCCAGTACTTC. The variable domain in full, completed from reference TRBV18 and TRBJ2-5, reads NAGVMQNPRHLVRRRGQEARLRCSPMKGHSHVYWYRQLPEEGLKFMVYLQKENIIDESGMPKERFSAEFPKEGPSILRIQQVVRGDSAAYFCASSQDQETQYFGPGTRLLVL.

The chain is built from TRBV5-5 and TRBJ1-1; D perhaps matches TRBD1 (6 bases). Germline-derived CDR1 and CDR2 are SGHKS and YYEKEE (reference sequence). V lost 4 bases, J lost 3 bases, and 10 bases lay in between. The CDR3 is 13 amino acids. CDR3 region: CASSPDSDTEAFF. The CDR3 bases are TGTGCCAGCAGCCCGGACAGCGACACTGAAGCTTTCTTT.

The count of this clone is one. This sequence joins TRBV6-1 and TRBJ2-5, with D unclear. CDR1 and CDR2 (germline): MNHNS, SASEGT. The CDR3 runs 13 residues. V lost 2 bases and J lost 1, with 5 bases in between. The CDR3 spells CASSEYGQETQYF. For the CDR3, the DNA is TGTGCCAGCAGTGAATACGGCCAAGAGACCCAGTACTTC.

V is TRBV10-3 and J is TRBJ1-4, with 7 bases that match TRBD1. Germline CDR1 and CDR2: ENHRY and SYGVKD. The CDR3 has 16 residues. Trimming removed 0 bases from V and 10 bases from J; junction bases left unmatched: 11. This CDR3 is CAISESPTGTAGKLFF. CDR3 nucleotide sequence: TGTGCCATCAGTGAGTCGCCTACCGGGACAGCGGGAAAACTGTTTTTT.